The TCR beta chain described here comes from a study of T cell changes during pregnancy in multiple sclerosis. V was trimmed by 2 bases and J by 7 bases, leaving 9 bases between them. The CDR3 runs 14 residues. Germline V gives CDR1 SGHAT, CDR2 FQNNGV. Profiling relied on immunoSEQ multiplex PCR, and the TCRdb table lists in-frame clones only, not all of them. The repertoire has tens of thousands of clones, about 87% of them found once; the top ten carry 3% to 4.5%. Only a few counts were recorded for this clone. Sequencing used CD8+ T cells from peripheral blood mononuclear cells, obtained in the third trimester of pregnancy. This rearrangement joins TRBV11-2 to TRBJ1-6; D is ambiguous. The TCR originated in a female donor with multiple sclerosis, enrolled in a pregnancy study. The CDR3 is CASSLPDSNSPLHF. The DNA of the CDR3 is TGTGCCAGCAGCTTACCTGACTCAAATTCACCCCTCCACTTT. The variable domain in full, with the rest retrieved from reference TRBV11-2 and TRBJ1-6, is EAGVAQSPRYKIIEKRQSVAFWCNPISGHATLYWYQQILGQGPKLLIQFQNNGVVDDSQLPKDRFSAERLKGVDSTLKIQPAKLEDSAVYLCASSLPDSNSPLHFGNGTRLTVT.